This TCR beta chain comes out of a study of glioma-infiltrating T cells. The iRepertoire nested amplicon-rescue multiplex PCR amplified TCR alpha and beta CDR3s from RNA. Via MiXCR, TCRdb re-called the multiplex PCR reads, giving one row per CDR3 protein. Found here are 90,000 to 100,000 distinct CDR3 sequences, 35% to 45% of them singletons; the top ten hold roughly two fifths. Study-wide points: Gliomas, especially low-grade, showed above-expected tissue-blood divergence; non-neoplastic patients showed below.

The CDR3 spans 15 residues. V lost 1 base, J lost 4 bases, and 11 bases lay in between. This clonotype showed up just once. Antigen: not known. A read error may explain this, as a much larger clone is one base away. The receptor was derived from a human donor with low-grade glioma or glioblastoma, undergoing nonglioma brain surgery, or in good health (not recorded which). The V call is TRBV12-3 or TRBV12-4, the J call TRBJ2-4, with D uncertain. Source material: glioma tissue, nonneoplastic brain tissue, or PBMCs (not recorded which). The CDR3 DNA follows: TGTGCCAGCAGTTTAGTGGTAGGCTGTAAAAACATTCAGTACTTC. The encoded protein is CASSLVVGCKNIQYF.